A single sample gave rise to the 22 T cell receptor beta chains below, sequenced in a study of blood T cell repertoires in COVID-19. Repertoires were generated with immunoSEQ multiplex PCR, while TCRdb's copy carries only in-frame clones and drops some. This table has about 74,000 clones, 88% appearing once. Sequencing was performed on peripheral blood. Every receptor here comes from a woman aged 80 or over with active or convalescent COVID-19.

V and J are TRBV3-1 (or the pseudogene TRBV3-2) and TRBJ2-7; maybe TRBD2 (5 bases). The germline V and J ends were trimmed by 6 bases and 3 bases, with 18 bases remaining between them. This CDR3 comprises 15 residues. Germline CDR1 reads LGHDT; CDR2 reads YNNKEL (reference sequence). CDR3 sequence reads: CASSGIRGSSYEQYF. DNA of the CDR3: TGTGCCAGCAGTGGCATACGGGGTAGCAGCTACGAGCAGTACTTC.

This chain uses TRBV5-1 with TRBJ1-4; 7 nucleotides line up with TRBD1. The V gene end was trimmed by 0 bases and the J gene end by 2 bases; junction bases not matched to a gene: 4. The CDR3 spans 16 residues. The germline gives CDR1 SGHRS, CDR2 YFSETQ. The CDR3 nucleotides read TGCGCCAGCAGCTTGGCTCAGGGGGTTACTAATGAAAAACTGTTTTTT. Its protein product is CASSLAQGVTNEKLFF.

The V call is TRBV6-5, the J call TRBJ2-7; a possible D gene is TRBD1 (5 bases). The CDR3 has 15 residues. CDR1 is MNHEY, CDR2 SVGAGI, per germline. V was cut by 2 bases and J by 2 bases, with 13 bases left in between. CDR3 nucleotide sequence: TGTGCCAGCAGTTACACCCAGGGCCCCCCCTACGAGCAGTACTTC. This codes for CASSYTQGPPYEQYF.

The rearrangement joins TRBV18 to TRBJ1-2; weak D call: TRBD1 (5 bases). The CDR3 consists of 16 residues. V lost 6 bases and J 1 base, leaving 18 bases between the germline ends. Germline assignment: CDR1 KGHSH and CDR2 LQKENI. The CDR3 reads CASSPTGGRNNYGYTF. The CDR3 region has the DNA TGTGCCAGCTCCCCTACCGGGGGGAGGAATAACTATGGCTACACCTTC.

The CDR3 reads CSVFKSGETQYF. DNA for the CDR3: TGCAGCGTCTTTAAATCGGGGGAGACCCAGTACTTC. The rearrangement links TRBV29-1 to TRBJ2-5; possibly TRBD2 for D (5 bases). This CDR3 is built from 12 residues. Germline V gene lookup returns CDR1 SQVTM and CDR2 ANQGSEA. Trimming left V 6 bases short and J 5 bases short, with 13 bases between.

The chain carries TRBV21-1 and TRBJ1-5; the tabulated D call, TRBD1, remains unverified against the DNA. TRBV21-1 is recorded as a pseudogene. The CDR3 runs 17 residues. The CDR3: CASSKGYGRWSNQPQHF. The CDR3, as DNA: TGTGCCAGCAGCAAAGGATATGGCAGGTGGAGCAATCAGCCCCAGCATTTT.

In DNA, the CDR3 is TGTGCCAGCACCAAGGGAGCCCAAGGACAGTACTTC. Residues: CASTKGAQGQYF. The V and J genes are TRBV6-8 and TRBJ2-7, with a tentative D call TRBD2 (5 bases). The V gene's germline CDR1 is MNHGY and CDR2 SAAAGT. The CDR3 has 12 amino acids. The V end was cut by 7 bases, the J end by 10 bases, with 17 bases between.

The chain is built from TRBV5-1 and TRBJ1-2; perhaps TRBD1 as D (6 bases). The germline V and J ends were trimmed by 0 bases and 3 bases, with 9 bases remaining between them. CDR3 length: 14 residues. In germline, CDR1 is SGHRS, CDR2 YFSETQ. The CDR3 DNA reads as TGCGCCAGCAGCTTGGAGGGGGAATACTATGGCTACACCTTC. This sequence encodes CASSLEGEYYGYTF.

This chain's CDR3 is CASSRGRQAGQPQHF. The CDR3 nucleotides read TGTGCCAGCAGTAGGGGCCGACAGGCCGGACAGCCCCAGCATTTT. The chain is built from TRBV6-6 and TRBJ1-5; tentatively, D is TRBD1 (6 bases). The CDR3 extends over 15 amino acids. V was trimmed by 5 bases and J by 7 bases, leaving 18 bases between them. CDR1 is MNHNY, CDR2 SVGAGI, per germline (reference sequence).

CDR3 nucleotide sequence: TGTGCCAGTAGTATAACCGACAATAATCAGCCCCAGCATTTT. Translation: CASSITDNNQPQHF. The rearrangement links TRBV19 to TRBJ1-5, with D uncertain. The ends were cut back, 2 bases at V and 4 bases at J, with 9 bases in the middle. Germline CDR1 and CDR2: LNHDA and SQIVND (reference sequence). This CDR3 has 14 amino acids. The complete variable domain, with remaining parts taken from reference TRBV19 and TRBJ1-5, reads DGGITQSPKYLFRKEGQNVTLSCEQNLNHDAMYWYRQDPGQGLRLIYYSQIVNDFQKGDIAEGYSVSREKKESFPLTVTSAQKNPTAFYLCASSITDNNQPQHFGDGTRLSIL.

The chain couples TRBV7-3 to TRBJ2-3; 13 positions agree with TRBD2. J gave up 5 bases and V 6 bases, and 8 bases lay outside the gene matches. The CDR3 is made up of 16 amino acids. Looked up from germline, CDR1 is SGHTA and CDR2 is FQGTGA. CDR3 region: CASSFTSGRAGDTQYF. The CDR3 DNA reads TGTGCCAGCAGTTTTACTAGCGGGAGGGCCGGAGATACGCAGTATTTT.

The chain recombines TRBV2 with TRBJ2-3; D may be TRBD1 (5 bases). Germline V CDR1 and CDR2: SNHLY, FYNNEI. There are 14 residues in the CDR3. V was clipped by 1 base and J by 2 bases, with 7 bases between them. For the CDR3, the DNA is TGTGCCAGCAGTGAAGGACAGTACACAGATACGCAGTATTTT. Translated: CASSEGQYTDTQYF.

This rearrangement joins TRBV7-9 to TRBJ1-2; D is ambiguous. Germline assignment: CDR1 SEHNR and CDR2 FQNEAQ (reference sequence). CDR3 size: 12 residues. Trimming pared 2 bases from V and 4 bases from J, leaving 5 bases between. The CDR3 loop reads CASSLFSYGYTF. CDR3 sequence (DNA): TGTGCCAGCAGCTTATTCAGCTATGGCTACACCTTC.

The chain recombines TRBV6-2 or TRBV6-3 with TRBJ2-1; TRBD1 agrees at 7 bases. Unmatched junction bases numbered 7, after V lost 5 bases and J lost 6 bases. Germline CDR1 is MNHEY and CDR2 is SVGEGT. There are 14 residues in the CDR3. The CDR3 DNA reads TGTGCCAGCAGTCCGTGGGACAGCCTCAATGAGCAGTTCTTC. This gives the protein CASSPWDSLNEQFF.

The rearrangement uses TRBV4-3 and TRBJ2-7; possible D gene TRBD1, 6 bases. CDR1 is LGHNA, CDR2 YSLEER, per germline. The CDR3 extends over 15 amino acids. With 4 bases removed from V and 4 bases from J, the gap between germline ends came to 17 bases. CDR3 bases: TGCGCCAGCAGCCCCTCCTTGCTAGGGACATACGAGCAGTACTTC. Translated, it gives CASSPSLLGTYEQYF.

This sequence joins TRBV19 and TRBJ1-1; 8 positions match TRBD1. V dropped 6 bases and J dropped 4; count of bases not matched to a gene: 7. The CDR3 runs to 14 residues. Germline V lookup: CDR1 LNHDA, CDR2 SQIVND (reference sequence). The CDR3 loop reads CASRDGQGGTEAFF. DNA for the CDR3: TGTGCCAGTAGAGACGGACAGGGAGGCACTGAAGCTTTCTTT.

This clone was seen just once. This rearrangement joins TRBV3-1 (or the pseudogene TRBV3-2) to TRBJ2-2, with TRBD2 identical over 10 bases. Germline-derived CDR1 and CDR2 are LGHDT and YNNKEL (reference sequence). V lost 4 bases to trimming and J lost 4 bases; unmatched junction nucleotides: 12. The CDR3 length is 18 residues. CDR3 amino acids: CASSRLGFERGGTGELFF. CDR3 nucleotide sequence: TGTGCCAGCAGCCGCCTTGGTTTTGAGCGGGGGGGCACCGGGGAGCTGTTTTTT.

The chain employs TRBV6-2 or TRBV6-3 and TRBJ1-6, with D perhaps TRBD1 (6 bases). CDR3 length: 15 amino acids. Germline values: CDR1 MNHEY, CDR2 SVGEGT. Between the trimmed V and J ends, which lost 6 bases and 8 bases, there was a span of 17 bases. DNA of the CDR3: TGTGCCAGCAGCGGACAGAACGTTAGGTATTCACCCCTCCACTTT. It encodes CASSGQNVRYSPLHF.

The CDR3 is CATSDGDRDANEKLFF. The CDR3 DNA reads TGTGCCACCAGTGACGGGGACAGGGATGCTAATGAAAAACTGTTTTTT. The rearrangement links TRBV24-1 to TRBJ1-4, with 9 bases lining up with TRBD1. The CDR3 spans 16 residues. Trimming at V came to 4 bases and at J to 3 bases, leaving 5 bases not matched to a gene. The germline V gene has CDR1 KGHDR and CDR2 SFDVKD.

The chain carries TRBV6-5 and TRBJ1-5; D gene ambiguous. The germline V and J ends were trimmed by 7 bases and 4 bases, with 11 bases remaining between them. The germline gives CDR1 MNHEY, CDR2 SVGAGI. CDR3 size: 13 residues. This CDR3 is CASMEVQNQPQHF. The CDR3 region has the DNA TGTGCCAGCATGGAGGTGCAGAATCAGCCCCAGCATTTT.

The CDR3, as DNA: TGTGCCATCAGATTGCGGCAAGAGACCCAGTACTTC. Translating gives CAIRLRQETQYF. The chain is built from TRBV10-3 and TRBJ2-5; D not certain. The CDR3 length is 12 residues. CDR1 and CDR2 from the germline V gene are ENHRY and SYGVKD. V shed 6 bases and J shed 2 bases, with 7 bases lying between them.

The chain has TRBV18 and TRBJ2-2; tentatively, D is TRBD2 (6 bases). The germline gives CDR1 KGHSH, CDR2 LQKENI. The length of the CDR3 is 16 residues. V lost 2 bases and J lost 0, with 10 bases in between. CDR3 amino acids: CASSPFWGANTGELFF. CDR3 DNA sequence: TGTGCCAGCTCACCATTTTGGGGGGCGAACACCGGGGAGCTGTTTTTT.